These 3 T cell receptor beta chains came from one sample sequenced in a study of beta chain features in type 1 diabetes (dated by TCRdb to between 2017 and 2018). Broad study findings and their caveats: In all four CD4+ subsets, TCRB CDR3 length was moderately but significantly shorter in type 1 diabetes patients.

Libraries were constructed by the immunoSEQ multiplex PCR assay. The entire amount of isolated RNA was reverse transcribed using the High Capacity cDNA Reverse Transcription Kit, so the sequenced TCRB transcripts were expressed ones. TCRdb took over this immuneACCESS table, retaining in-frame rearrangements with V and J assigned. Such tables are incomplete; in checked studies, under half of the missing clones stem from an unresolved V gene, and the remainder is unexplained. The sample table lists nearly 700,000 clones, around 15% of them with a count of one. The top ten constitute roughly 0.022% of the sample. Their antigens remain unidentified. Material for sequencing was naive CD4+ T cells from blood. The sample's cell subset or site label, decoded: true naive CD4+ T cells. These TCRs come from a man between 18 and 35 years old with type 1 diabetes.

This clone was seen more than once but under ten times. The J gene is TRBJ1-2, the V gene TRBV7-9, with D hard to call. The germline V gene encodes CDR1 SEHNR and CDR2 FQNEAQ (reference sequence). Trimming removed 5 bases at V and 4 bases at J, with 14 bases between. The CDR3 sequence is 14 residues long. This chain's CDR3 is CASSPPGRPYGYTF. CDR3 coding DNA: TGTGCCAGCAGCCCGCCGGGGAGACCCTATGGCTACACCTTC.

This clone was detected a few times. The chain is built from TRBV29-1 and TRBJ2-5, with 8 bases lining up with TRBD1. The CDR3 totals 14 residues. In germline, CDR1 is SQVTM, CDR2 ANQGSEA. The junction had 7 bases not matched to a gene; V was cut back by 4 bases and J by 3 bases. The CDR3 region is CSVVAGGGKETQYF. CDR3 DNA: TGCAGCGTTGTGGCAGGGGGCGGTAAAGAGACCCAGTACTTC.

The genes are TRBV5-1 and TRBJ1-2; no reliable D call. V shed 3 bases and J shed 8 bases, with 11 bases lying between them. Per the germline V gene, CDR1 is SGHRS and CDR2 is YFSETQ. This CDR3 spans 12 amino acids. The DNA for the CDR3 is TGCGCCAGCAGCTCGGATGAGGTGGGCTACACCTTC. Its translation is CASSSDEVGYTF.